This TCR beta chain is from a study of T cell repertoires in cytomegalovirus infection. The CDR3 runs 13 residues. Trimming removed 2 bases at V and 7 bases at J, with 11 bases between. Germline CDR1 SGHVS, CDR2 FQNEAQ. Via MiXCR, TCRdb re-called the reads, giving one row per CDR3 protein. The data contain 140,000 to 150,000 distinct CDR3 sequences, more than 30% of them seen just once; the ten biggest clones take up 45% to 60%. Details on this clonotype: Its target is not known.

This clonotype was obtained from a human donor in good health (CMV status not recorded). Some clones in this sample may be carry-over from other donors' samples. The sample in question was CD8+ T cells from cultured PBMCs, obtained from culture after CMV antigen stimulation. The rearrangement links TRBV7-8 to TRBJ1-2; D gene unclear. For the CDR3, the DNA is TGTGCCAGCAGCTTATACGGATCCTTTGGCTACACCTTC. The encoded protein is CASSLYGSFGYTF.